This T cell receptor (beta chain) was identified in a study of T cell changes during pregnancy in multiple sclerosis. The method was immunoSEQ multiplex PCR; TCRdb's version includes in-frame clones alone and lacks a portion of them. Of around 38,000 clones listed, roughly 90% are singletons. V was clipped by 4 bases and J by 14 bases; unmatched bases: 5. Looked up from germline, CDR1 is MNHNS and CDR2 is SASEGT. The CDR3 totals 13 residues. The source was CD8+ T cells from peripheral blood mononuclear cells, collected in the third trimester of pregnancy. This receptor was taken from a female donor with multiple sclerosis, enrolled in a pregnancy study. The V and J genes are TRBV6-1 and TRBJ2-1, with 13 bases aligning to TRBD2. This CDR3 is CASSGTSGRGEFF. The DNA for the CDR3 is TGTGCCAGCAGTGGAACTAGCGGGAGGGGGGAGTTCTTC.